Shown below are 23 T cell receptor beta chains from a single sample sequenced in a study of blood T cell repertoires in COVID-19. TCRdb's table, derived via immunoSEQ multiplex PCR, lists solely in-frame clones and lacks some. The sample holds more than 350,000 clones; 80% to 90% are singletons and the top ten take 1%. Sequenced input: PBMCs or T cells enriched from blood (not recorded which). These receptors were collected from a man younger than 35 who had recovered from COVID-19.

V usage is TRBV4-3 and J usage is TRBJ1-1; D may be TRBD1 (5 bases). The germline CDR1 and CDR2 sequences are LGHNA and YSLEER. The CDR3 sequence is 13 residues long. The V end was cut by 4 bases, the J end by 8 bases, with 14 bases between. CDR3: CASSPGGVSEAFF. CDR3 DNA: TGCGCCAGCAGCCCGGGGGGGGTATCCGAAGCTTTCTTT.

This clone was seen repeatedly, ten times or more. The chain employs TRBV6-4 and TRBJ2-7; TRBD2 is a possible D gene (5 bases). Germline lookup yields CDR1 MRHNA and CDR2 SNTAGT. Trimming took 2 bases from V and 0 from J, leaving 23 bases between them. CDR3 length equals 19 residues. CDR3: CASSDPWLSGIPFSYEQYF. The CDR3 nucleotides are TGTGCCAGCAGTGACCCCTGGCTGTCGGGGATACCTTTCTCCTACGAGCAGTACTTC.

This sequence joins TRBV19 and TRBJ2-2; 8 bases agree with TRBD2. Germline V CDR1 and CDR2: LNHDA, SQIVND (reference sequence). The length of the CDR3 is 13 residues. The trim removed 5 bases at V and 7 bases at J, leaving 3 bases unmatched. CDR3: CASSPSGGGELFF. The DNA of the CDR3 is TGTGCCAGTAGTCCAAGCGGGGGCGGGGAGCTGTTTTTT.

V gene TRBV27 combines with J gene TRBJ2-3, with 9 bases identical to TRBD2. CDR1 is MNHEY, CDR2 SMNVEV, per germline (reference sequence). The CDR3 covers 14 residues. This CDR3 reads CVAQGGRASDTQYF. CDR3 DNA sequence: TGTGTTGCCCAAGGCGGGAGGGCGTCAGATACGCAGTATTTT.

CDR3 amino acids: CASSLSAGGFYGYTF. The CDR3 DNA sequence: TGTGCCAGCAGTTTATCCGCAGGGGGATTCTATGGCTACACCTTC. This chain uses TRBV28 with TRBJ1-2; 7 bases are a match to TRBD1. The CDR3 sequence is 15 residues long. Germline CDR1 and CDR2: MDHEN and SYDVKM. Unmatched junction bases numbered 6, after V lost 1 base and J lost 4 bases.

The chain carries TRBV15 and TRBJ2-7; the D gene is possibly TRBD2 (5 bases). The germline V gene has CDR1 LNHNV and CDR2 YYDKDF (reference sequence). This CDR3 spans 16 amino acids. Between the trimmed V and J ends, which lost 1 base and 7 bases, there was a span of 20 bases. CDR3 amino acids: CATSRGRVTRSGEQYF. CDR3 in DNA: TGTGCCACCAGCAGAGGCCGAGTAACGAGGAGCGGAGAGCAGTACTTC.

The chain carries TRBV2 and TRBJ1-3, with a weak D call TRBD1 (5 bases). The germline gives CDR1 SNHLY, CDR2 FYNNEI. The CDR3 has 15 residues. The germline V and J ends were trimmed by 6 bases and 1 base, with 13 bases remaining between them. CDR3 bases: TGTGCCAGCAGAGCCAATGGGGGGTCTGGAAACACCATATATTTT. This sequence encodes CASRANGGSGNTIYF.

V gene TRBV5-8 combines with J gene TRBJ1-4, with D possibly being TRBD1 (5 bases). Germline V gene sequence: CDR1 SGHTS, CDR2 YDEGEE. The CDR3 is 15 residues long. V was clipped by 3 bases and J by 4 bases, with 13 bases between them. The CDR3 DNA follows: TGTGCCAGCAGCTCCACAGGCTCCCTTAATGAAAAACTGTTTTTT. It specifies CASSSTGSLNEKLFF. The full variable domain, its missing parts supplied by reference TRBV5-8 and TRBJ1-4, is EAGVTQSPTHLIKTRGQQATLRCSPISGHTSVYWYQQALGLGLQFLLWYDEGEERNRGNFPPRFSGRQFPNYSSELNVNALELEDSALYLCASSSTGSLNEKLFFGSGTQLSVL.

The chain joins TRBV25-1 to TRBJ2-5; 7 bases map to TRBD2. Trimming removed 3 bases from V and 5 bases from J; junction bases left unmatched: 6. Looked up from germline, CDR1 is MGHDK and CDR2 is SYGVNS. The CDR3 runs to 14 residues. CDR3 sequence (DNA): TGTGCCAGCAGTGAGTGGGAGGGGATGGAGACCCAGTACTTC. The encoded protein is CASSEWEGMETQYF.

This chain connects TRBV2 to TRBJ2-7; no clear D. Between the trimmed V and J ends, which lost 0 bases and 5 bases, there was a span of 8 bases. CDR3 length: 13 amino acids. Germline values: CDR1 SNHLY, CDR2 FYNNEI. CDR3 loop: CASSEASFDEQYF. For the CDR3, the DNA is TGTGCCAGCAGTGAAGCGTCGTTTGACGAGCAGTACTTC.

This sequence joins TRBV5-1 and TRBJ1-1; 9 bases line up with TRBD1. This CDR3 is 14 amino acids long. V shed 2 bases and J 8 bases; nucleotides not matched to a gene: 7. In germline, CDR1 is SGHRS, CDR2 YFSETQ. The CDR3 DNA is TGCGCCAGCAGCTTACGGCAGGACAGGGGAGAAGCTTTCTTT. It translates to CASSLRQDRGEAFF.

The V call is TRBV21-1, the J call TRBJ2-7; TRBD2, the table's D call, lacks a check against the DNA. TRBV21-1 is a pseudogene segment. This CDR3 has 17 residues. This CDR3 reads CASSKATGGPFSYEQYF. CDR3 DNA: TGTGCCAGCAGCAAAGCAACGGGAGGGCCCTTCTCCTACGAGCAGTACTTC.

The rearrangement links TRBV7-2 to TRBJ2-7; 9 bases line up with TRBD1. CDR1 and CDR2 from the germline V gene are SGHTA and FQGNSA. The CDR3 has 15 residues. Trimming at V came to 1 base and at J to 6 bases, leaving 7 bases not matched to a gene. CDR3 sequence reads: CASSLGTGVRGEQYF. The CDR3 bases are TGTGCCAGCAGCTTAGGGACAGGGGTACGAGGCGAGCAGTACTTC.

CDR3 in amino acids: CASSRAGIEQYF. The CDR3 coding sequence is TGTGCCAGCAGCCGAGCAGGTATCGAGCAGTACTTC. The chain carries TRBV3-1 (or the pseudogene TRBV3-2) and TRBJ2-7; D not resolved. This CDR3 is 12 amino acids long. Trimming took 4 bases from V and 6 from J, leaving 10 bases between them. The germline CDR1 and CDR2 sequences are LGHDT and YNNKEL (reference sequence).

The chain combines TRBV11-1 with TRBJ1-2; 8 nucleotides line up with TRBD1. The CDR3 covers 13 residues. Germline CDR1 and CDR2: SGHAT and FQDESV (reference sequence). V was pared by 5 bases and J by 4 bases, with 3 bases of the junction left unmatched. The chain's CDR3 is CASSRDRSYGYTF. CDR3 DNA sequence: TGTGCCAGCAGCCGGGACAGGTCCTATGGCTACACCTTC.

This clone was recorded once. V gene TRBV28 combines with J gene TRBJ1-6; maybe TRBD1 (5 bases). Germline CDR1 and CDR2: MDHEN and SYDVKM. V was clipped by 2 bases and J by 8 bases, with 13 bases between them. This CDR3 has 15 residues. Written as DNA, the CDR3 is TGTGCCAGCAGTTTAAATCCGGGGGTAGATTCACCCCTCCACTTT. Residues: CASSLNPGVDSPLHF.

This rearrangement joins TRBV7-2 to TRBJ1-3, with a tentative D call TRBD1 (5 bases). The CDR3 sequence is 14 residues long. The ends were cut back, 2 bases at V and 1 base at J, with 6 bases in the middle. Germline V gene lookup returns CDR1 SGHTA and CDR2 FQGNSA. The CDR3 region is CASSLQGSGNTIYF. The CDR3 nucleotides read TGTGCCAGCAGCTTACAGGGATCTGGAAACACCATATATTTT.

The chain carries TRBV25-1 and TRBJ1-5; 8 nucleotides align to TRBD1. The germline V gene has CDR1 MGHDK and CDR2 SYGVNS. The CDR3 is made up of 14 amino acids. V lost 5 bases to trimming and J lost 5 bases; unmatched junction nucleotides: 5. This CDR3 is CASSTLQGDQPQHF. Written as DNA, the CDR3 is TGTGCCAGCAGTACTCTACAGGGGGATCAGCCCCAGCATTTT. Combining the CDR3 with reference TRBV25-1 and TRBJ1-5 gives the whole variable domain EADIYQTPRYLVIGTGKKITLECSQTMGHDKMYWYQQDPGMELHLIHYSYGVNSTEKGDLSSESTVSRIRTEHFPLTLESARPSHTSQYLCASSTLQGDQPQHFGDGTRLSIL.

The chain couples TRBV11-1 to TRBJ2-1; 12 nucleotides align to TRBD1. V lost 5 bases to trimming and J lost 2 bases; unmatched junction nucleotides: 4. CDR3 length: 16 amino acids. Germline assignment: CDR1 SGHAT and CDR2 FQDESV (reference sequence). CDR3 sequence (DNA): TGTGCCAGCAGCCCTGGGACAGGGGGCACCTACAATGAGCAGTTCTTC. Translated: CASSPGTGGTYNEQFF.

The chain is built from TRBV27 and TRBJ1-6, with D possibly matching TRBD1 (6 bases). The CDR3 consists of 16 residues. Germline values: CDR1 MNHEY, CDR2 SMNVEV (reference sequence). Trimming took 6 bases from V and 0 from J, leaving 12 bases between them. CDR3 coding DNA: TGTGCCAGCAGGCGACAGGCGAGCTCCTATAATTCACCCCTCCACTTT. As protein: CASRRQASSYNSPLHF.

The J gene is TRBJ1-3, the V gene TRBV3-1 (or the pseudogene TRBV3-2); D might be TRBD1 (6 bases). Germline-derived CDR1 and CDR2 are LGHDT and YNNKEL (reference sequence). V was trimmed by 5 bases and J by 0 bases, leaving 11 bases between them. The CDR3 consists of 15 residues. Here the CDR3 DNA reads TGTGCCAGCAGCAACGGACAGAGCTCTGGAAACACCATATATTTT. The encoded protein is CASSNGQSSGNTIYF.

V gene TRBV27 combines with J gene TRBJ1-4; weak D call: TRBD1 (6 bases). Germline V lookup: CDR1 MNHEY, CDR2 SMNVEV (reference sequence). Trimming stripped 6 bases from V and 6 bases from J, with 11 bases between. The CDR3 covers 13 residues. In DNA, the CDR3 is TGTGCCAGCAGCGGCGGGGGGCATGAAAAACTGTTTTTT. Translated: CASSGGGHEKLFF.

The DNA for the CDR3 is TGTGCCAGCAGTGTAGACTGGGGCGCGAACACTGAAGCTTTCTTT. This sequence encodes CASSVDWGANTEAFF. The V gene is TRBV2, the J gene TRBJ1-1, with a tentative D call TRBD1 (5 bases). The CDR3 runs 15 residues. V was clipped by 4 bases and J by 1 base, with 13 bases between them. Germline CDR1 SNHLY, CDR2 FYNNEI.